The 16 T cell receptor beta chains given below trace back to one sample, sequenced in a study of patients and donors after allogeneic stem cell transplantation. TCRdb reanalysed the RT-PCR reads using MiXCR and keeps one entry per CDR3 protein. The data contain roughly 960,000 distinct CDR3 sequences, over 15% of them singletons. Sequenced sample: blood, either unsorted or a sorted T cell fraction (not recorded which). These receptors were obtained from a human donor who was either an allogeneic HSCT recipient or a stem cell or donor lymphocyte infusion donor (not recorded which). It is not recorded whose cells these are; they may come from a transplant donor.

CDR3 sequence reads: CASSPHPRDYGYTF. The CDR3 region has the DNA TGTGCCAGCAGCCCCCACCCCCGAGACTATGGCTACACCTTC. V is TRBV12-3 or TRBV12-4 and J is TRBJ1-2, with D hard to call. V was trimmed by 6 bases and J by 3 bases, leaving 14 bases between them. This CDR3 region has 14 residues.

J is TRBJ2-7 and V is TRBV7-2; D perhaps matches TRBD2 (6 bases). V was pared by 0 bases and J by 1 base, with 10 bases between. Germline V lookup: CDR1 SGHTA, CDR2 FQGNSA. CDR3 length: 15 residues. CDR3 sequence (DNA): TGTGCCAGCAGCTTAGCTGGTGCGGGGTCCTACGAGCAGTACTTC. This sequence encodes CASSLAGAGSYEQYF.

This clonotype was counted between two and nine times. The J gene is TRBJ1-5, the V gene TRBV24-1, with D tentatively TRBD1 (6 bases). The germline gives CDR1 KGHDR, CDR2 SFDVKD. Between the trimmed V and J ends, which lost 5 bases and 2 bases, there was a span of 9 bases. The CDR3 totals 14 residues. The chain's CDR3 is CATSAGAGNQPQHF. The CDR3 coding sequence is TGTGCCACCAGTGCAGGGGCTGGCAATCAGCCCCAGCATTTT.

The chain links TRBV29-1 to TRBJ2-7, with D possibly being TRBD1 or TRBD2 (6 bases each). Trimming stripped 2 bases from V and 7 bases from J, with 21 bases between. The V gene's germline CDR1 is SQVTM and CDR2 ANQGSEA. The CDR3 spans 15 residues. DNA for the CDR3: TGCAGCGTTGAAATTCGTCGGGGGCCGACGGGAGAGCAGTACTTC. Encoded protein: CSVEIRRGPTGEQYF.

This chain connects TRBV7-2 to TRBJ1-2, with 7 bases lining up with TRBD1. In germline, CDR1 is SGHTA, CDR2 FQGNSA. The V segment lost 5 bases and the J segment 3 bases; nucleotides outside the gene matches: 12. CDR3 length: 16 residues. The chain's CDR3 is CASSARPGQIYYGYTF. Here the CDR3 DNA reads TGTGCCAGCAGCGCCCGCCCGGGACAGATCTACTATGGCTACACCTTC.

V is TRBV10-3 and J is TRBJ2-1; the D call may be TRBD1 or TRBD2 (5 bases each). This CDR3 region has 17 residues. Trimming cost V 5 bases and J 1 base, with 18 bases left between them. The germline gives CDR1 ENHRY, CDR2 SYGVKD. CDR3 nucleotides: TGTGCCATCAGTACTTCGAGGGGAACGGTATCCTACAATGAGCAGTTCTTC. It codes for CAISTSRGTVSYNEQFF.

The rearrangement links TRBV11-2 to TRBJ1-2; D remains unclear. V lost 0 bases and J lost 0, with 17 bases in between. The CDR3 length is 18 residues. Germline V gene lookup returns CDR1 SGHAT and CDR2 FQNNGV. CDR3 region: CASSLEPGGLPTNYGYTF. The CDR3 DNA sequence: TGTGCCAGCAGCTTAGAGCCAGGCGGGCTACCCACTAACTATGGCTACACCTTC.

There are a few counts of this clonotype. The chain is built from TRBV27 and TRBJ1-2, with D unclear. Germline CDR1 is MNHEY and CDR2 is SMNVEV (reference sequence). V was shortened by 4 bases and J by 4 bases, with 16 bases between the two germline ends. CDR3 length: 15 amino acids. DNA for the CDR3: TGTGCCAGCAGTTCGGCCCCGGGCGGGCCCTATGGCTACACCTTC. Translation: CASSSAPGGPYGYTF.

This clonotype was counted at least ten times. The chain has TRBV10-3 and TRBJ2-3, with TRBD2 as a possible D gene (6 bases). V dropped 4 bases and J dropped 1 base, with 18 bases sitting between them. This CDR3 has 17 amino acids. Germline CDR1 reads ENHRY; CDR2 reads SYGVKD. The CDR3 region has the DNA TGTGCCATCAGTGCTAGGAGCCCAGGAGGGGGCACAGATACGCAGTATTTT. Protein product: CAISARSPGGGTDTQYF.

This clonotype was detected only a few times. The chain has TRBV9 and TRBJ2-5; D perhaps matches TRBD2 (7 bases). This CDR3 is built from 16 residues. Per the germline V gene, CDR1 is SGDLS and CDR2 is YYNGEE. V gave up 6 bases and J gave up 4 bases, with 22 bases separating them. The CDR3: CASTPTVRGGRETQYF. The CDR3 DNA sequence: TGTGCCAGCACCCCCACGGTTAGGGGGGGCCGAGAGACCCAGTACTTC.

The chain has TRBV24-1 and TRBJ2-7; perhaps TRBD1 as D (5 bases). This CDR3 is 13 amino acids long. Trimming took off 4 bases at V and 3 bases at J, with 9 bases between the two ends. Per germline, CDR1 KGHDR and CDR2 SFDVKD. This chain's CDR3 is CATSDLDSYEQYF. For the CDR3, the DNA is TGTGCCACCAGTGACCTTGACAGCTACGAGCAGTACTTC.

The V gene is TRBV12-3 or TRBV12-4, the J gene TRBJ2-2; 10 bases fit TRBD2. The CDR3 is 15 amino acids. The ends lost 6 bases at V and 4 bases at J; junction bases unmatched: 5. The CDR3 sequence: CASRPSGSGTGELFF. The CDR3 region has the DNA TGTGCCAGCAGACCTAGCGGGAGTGGCACCGGGGAGCTGTTTTTT.

The chain uses TRBV7-2 and TRBJ2-1, with D tentatively TRBD1 or TRBD2 (6 bases each). The germline V and J ends were trimmed by 4 bases and 10 bases, with 14 bases remaining between them. Germline CDR1 and CDR2: SGHTA and FQGNSA. CDR3 length: 13 residues. The CDR3 region has the DNA TGTGCCAGCAGCTCTACCTGGGGGGCGGAGCAGTTCTTC. Amino acids: CASSSTWGAEQFF. The variable domain in full, completed from reference TRBV7-2 and TRBJ2-1, reads GAGVSQSPSNKVTEKGKDVELRCDPISGHTALYWYRQSLGQGLEFLIYFQGNSAPDKSGLPSDRFSAERTGGSVSTLTIQRTQQEDSAVYLCASSSTWGAEQFFGPGTRLTVL.

The chain carries TRBV11-3 and TRBJ2-1; 10 bases are shared with TRBD2. Losses at the gene ends were 5 bases for V and 7 bases for J; bases not matched to a gene: 5. CDR3 length: 14 residues. Germline V gene data show CDR1 as SGHNT and CDR2 as YENEEA. CDR3 region: CASSLAGAVNEQFF. CDR3 DNA: TGTGCCAGCAGCCTAGCGGGAGCTGTTAATGAGCAGTTCTTC.

This chain uses TRBV24-1 with TRBJ2-7; D may be TRBD2 (5 bases). Germline V gives CDR1 KGHDR, CDR2 SFDVKD. Trimming left V 7 bases short and J 0 bases short, with 12 bases between. The CDR3 contains 14 residues. The CDR3 DNA sequence: TGTGCCACCAGCGCGACGAGGGACTCCTACGAGCAGTACTTC. It specifies CATSATRDSYEQYF.

The table lists this clonotype with a few counts. The chain combines TRBV12-3 or TRBV12-4 with TRBJ2-1; D is ambiguous. This CDR3 is built from 13 residues. The V and J ends lost 2 bases and 8 bases respectively, with 10 bases between them. CDR3: CASSLSWQDEQFF. The CDR3 DNA reads as TGTGCCAGCAGTTTAAGCTGGCAGGATGAGCAGTTCTTC.